The rows below give T cell receptor beta chains drawn from one sample of a study of blood T cell repertoires in COVID-19. TCRdb's table, derived via immunoSEQ multiplex PCR, lists solely in-frame clones and lacks some. The data contain about 370,000 clones, more than 80% of them singletons. The sequenced material came from PBMCs or T cells enriched from blood (not recorded which). The source is a man between 18 and 35 years old who had recovered from COVID-19. Each CDR3 is given with its conserved first and last residue. The order of the fields is clone size, D gene, J gene, V gene, CDR3 length, CDR3 DNA, CDR3 protein. A D gene is named only where the DNA matches it firmly. For some rows the clone size is stated as once, few or many, or as a class when expanded; others skip it.

abundance: .
d_gene: .
j_gene: TRBJ1-1
v_gene: TRBV5-4
len: 14
CDR3nt: TGTGCCAGCAGCCCGAACCAGGGGAACACTGAAGCTTTCTTT
CDR3aa: CASSPNQGNTEAFF

abundance: .
d_gene: .
j_gene: TRBJ1-1
v_gene: TRBV19
len: 15
CDR3nt: TGTGCCAGTAGTTCCCTAGATCCCGTATTTACTGAAGCTTTCTTT
CDR3aa: CASSSLDPVFTEAFF

abundance: .
d_gene: .
j_gene: TRBJ2-7
v_gene: TRBV28
len: 14
CDR3nt: TGTGCCAGCAGTTTAATGGGGGCAGGGTGGGAGCAGTACTTC
CDR3aa: CASSLMGAGWEQYF

abundance: .
d_gene: .
j_gene: TRBJ2-3
v_gene: TRBV7-8
len: 17
CDR3nt: TGTGCCAGCAGCCCGCGGCGGGGGGGACAGGCCCCAGATACGCAGTATTTT
CDR3aa: CASSPRRGGQAPDTQYF

abundance: few
d_gene: TRBD1
j_gene: TRBJ2-2
v_gene: TRBV10-2
len: 15
CDR3nt: TGCGCCAGCAATCTTGGACAGGGAAGTACCGGGGAGCTGTTTTTT
CDR3aa: CASNLGQGSTGELFF

abundance: .
d_gene: .
j_gene: TRBJ1-1
v_gene: TRBV18
len: 13
CDR3nt: TGTGCCAGCTCACCACAGGAGGGCTGGGAAGCTTTCTTT
CDR3aa: CASSPQEGWEAFF

abundance: .
d_gene: .
j_gene: TRBJ1-2
v_gene: TRBV6-5
len: 16
CDR3nt: TGTGCCAGCAGTTACTCGATTTACGGGGATGGCTATGGCTACACCTTC
CDR3aa: CASSYSIYGDGYGYTF

abundance: .
d_gene: TRBD1
j_gene: TRBJ2-7
v_gene: TRBV30
len: 12
CDR3nt: TGTGCCTGGACCCTAGGACAGGGCCTGCAGTACTTC
CDR3aa: CAWTLGQGLQYF

abundance: .
d_gene: .
j_gene: TRBJ2-7
v_gene: TRBV4-2
len: 15
CDR3nt: TGTGCCAGCAGCCTAACGACTCTAAGCTCCTACGAGCAGTACTTC
CDR3aa: CASSLTTLSSYEQYF

abundance: .
d_gene: TRBD2
j_gene: TRBJ2-3
v_gene: TRBV6-1
len: 14
CDR3nt: TGTGCCAGCAGTGAAGGCGGGGGAGCCGATACGCAGTATTTT
CDR3aa: CASSEGGGADTQYF

abundance: .
d_gene: .
j_gene: TRBJ2-1
v_gene: TRBV18
len: 16
CDR3nt: TGTGCCAGCTCACCACCGCTAAGGAAACAGGACAATGAGCAGTTCTTC
CDR3aa: CASSPPLRKQDNEQFF

abundance: .
d_gene: TRBD2
j_gene: TRBJ2-3
v_gene: TRBV19
len: 21
CDR3nt: TGTGCCAGTAGTATGGTGGTCCTAGCGGGAGGGTGGTTTGGAAGCACAGATACGCAGTATTTT
CDR3aa: CASSMVVLAGGWFGSTDTQYF

abundance: .
d_gene: TRBD1
j_gene: TRBJ2-5
v_gene: TRBV9
len: 13
CDR3nt: TGTGCCAGCAGCGCCGGGACAGAGAAGACCCAGTACTTC
CDR3aa: CASSAGTEKTQYF

abundance: .
d_gene: TRBD2
j_gene: TRBJ2-7
v_gene: TRBV30
len: 14
CDR3nt: TGTGCCTGGAGTAGTAGCGGGAGTTGGGGCGAGCAGTACTTC
CDR3aa: CAWSSSGSWGEQYF

abundance: .
d_gene: .
j_gene: TRBJ1-5
v_gene: TRBV5-1
len: 14
CDR3nt: TGCGCCAGCAGCCCGGAAGGGGGCAATCAGCCCCAGCATTTT
CDR3aa: CASSPEGGNQPQHF

abundance: .
d_gene: .
j_gene: TRBJ2-6
v_gene: TRBV6-2/TRBV6-3
len: 15
CDR3nt: TGTGCCAGCAGTCTCTGGGAGTATGGGGCCAACGTCCTGACTTTC
CDR3aa: CASSLWEYGANVLTF

abundance: .
d_gene: TRBD2
j_gene: TRBJ2-2
v_gene: TRBV9
len: 16
CDR3nt: TGTGCCAGCAGCGTACTAGCGGGGGATCACACCGGGGAGCTGTTTTTT
CDR3aa: CASSVLAGDHTGELFF

abundance: .
d_gene: .
j_gene: TRBJ1-2
v_gene: TRBV4-1
len: 15
CDR3nt: TGCGCCAGCAGCCAAGAAGCGGTCACTAACTATGGCTACACCTTC
CDR3aa: CASSQEAVTNYGYTF